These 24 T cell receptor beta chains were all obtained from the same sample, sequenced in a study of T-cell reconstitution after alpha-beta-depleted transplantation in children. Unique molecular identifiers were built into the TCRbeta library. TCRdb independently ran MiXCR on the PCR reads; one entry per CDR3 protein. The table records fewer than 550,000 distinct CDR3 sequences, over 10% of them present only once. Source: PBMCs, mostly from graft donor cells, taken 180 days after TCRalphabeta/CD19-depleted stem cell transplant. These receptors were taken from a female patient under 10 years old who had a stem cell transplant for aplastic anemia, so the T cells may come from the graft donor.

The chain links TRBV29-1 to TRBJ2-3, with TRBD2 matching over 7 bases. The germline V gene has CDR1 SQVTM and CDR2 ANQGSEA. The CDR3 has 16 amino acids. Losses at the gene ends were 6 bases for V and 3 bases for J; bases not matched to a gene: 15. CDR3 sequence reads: CSVAFLGLDETDTQYF. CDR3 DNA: TGCAGCGTCGCATTTCTCGGACTAGATGAGACAGATACGCAGTATTTT.

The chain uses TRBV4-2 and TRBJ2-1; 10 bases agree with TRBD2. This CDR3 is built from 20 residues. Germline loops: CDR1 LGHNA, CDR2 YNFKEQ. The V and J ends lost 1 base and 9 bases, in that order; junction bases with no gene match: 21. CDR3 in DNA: TGTGCCAGCAGCCAAGCTCCGGTGTCGCTACTAGCGGGAAGAAGCGGTGAGCAGTTCTTC. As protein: CASSQAPVSLLAGRSGEQFF.

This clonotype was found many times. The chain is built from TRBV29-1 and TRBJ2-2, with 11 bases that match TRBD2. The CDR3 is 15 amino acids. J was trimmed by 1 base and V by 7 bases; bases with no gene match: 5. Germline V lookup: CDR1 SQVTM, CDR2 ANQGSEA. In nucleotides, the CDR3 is TGCAGCGCAGGACTAGCGGGCCTGAACACCGGGGAGCTGTTTTTT. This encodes CSAGLAGLNTGELFF.

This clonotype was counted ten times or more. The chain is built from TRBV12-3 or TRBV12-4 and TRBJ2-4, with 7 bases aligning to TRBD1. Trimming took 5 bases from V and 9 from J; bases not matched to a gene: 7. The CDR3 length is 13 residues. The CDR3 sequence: CASSLYRGGIQYF. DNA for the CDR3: TGTGCCAGCAGTCTGTACAGGGGTGGCATTCAGTACTTC.

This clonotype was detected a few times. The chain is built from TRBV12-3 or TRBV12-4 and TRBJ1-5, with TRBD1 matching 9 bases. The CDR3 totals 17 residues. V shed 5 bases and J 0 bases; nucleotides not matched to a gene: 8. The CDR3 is CASSGGQGRGSNQPQHF. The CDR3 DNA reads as TGTGCCAGCAGTGGGGGACAGGGTCGGGGTAGCAATCAGCCCCAGCATTTT.

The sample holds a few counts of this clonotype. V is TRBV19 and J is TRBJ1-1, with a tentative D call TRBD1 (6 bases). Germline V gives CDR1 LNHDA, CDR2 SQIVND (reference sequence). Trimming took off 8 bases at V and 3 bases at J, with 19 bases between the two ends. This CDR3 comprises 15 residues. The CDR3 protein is CASGEGGNRDTEAFF. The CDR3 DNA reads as TGTGCCAGTGGGGAAGGGGGGAATCGGGACACTGAAGCTTTCTTT.

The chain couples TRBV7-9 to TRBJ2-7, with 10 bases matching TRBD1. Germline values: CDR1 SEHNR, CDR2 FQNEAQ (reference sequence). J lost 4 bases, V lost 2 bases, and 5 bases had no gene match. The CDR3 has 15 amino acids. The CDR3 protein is CASSLTGQGTYEQYF. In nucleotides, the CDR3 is TGTGCCAGCAGCTTAACGGGACAGGGGACGTACGAGCAGTACTTC.

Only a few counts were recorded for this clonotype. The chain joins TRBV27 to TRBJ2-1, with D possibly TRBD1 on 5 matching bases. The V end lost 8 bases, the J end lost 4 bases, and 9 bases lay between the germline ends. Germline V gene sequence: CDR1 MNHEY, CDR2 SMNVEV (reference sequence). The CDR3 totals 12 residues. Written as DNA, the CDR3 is TGTGCCAGCCGTACAGGTTACAATGAGCAGTTCTTC. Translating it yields CASRTGYNEQFF.

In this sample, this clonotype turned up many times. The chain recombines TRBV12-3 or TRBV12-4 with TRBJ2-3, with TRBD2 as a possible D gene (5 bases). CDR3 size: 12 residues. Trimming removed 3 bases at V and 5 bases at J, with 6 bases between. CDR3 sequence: CASSFEGDTQYF. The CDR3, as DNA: TGTGCCAGCAGTTTCGAGGGAGATACGCAGTATTTT.

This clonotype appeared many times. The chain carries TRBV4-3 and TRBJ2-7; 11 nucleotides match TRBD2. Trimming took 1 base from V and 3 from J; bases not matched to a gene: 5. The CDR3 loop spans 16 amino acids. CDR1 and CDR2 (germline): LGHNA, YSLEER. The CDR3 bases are TGCGCCAGCAGCCAAGGAGCCGGACTAGCGGGCTACGAGCAGTACGTC. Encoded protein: CASSQGAGLAGYEQYV.

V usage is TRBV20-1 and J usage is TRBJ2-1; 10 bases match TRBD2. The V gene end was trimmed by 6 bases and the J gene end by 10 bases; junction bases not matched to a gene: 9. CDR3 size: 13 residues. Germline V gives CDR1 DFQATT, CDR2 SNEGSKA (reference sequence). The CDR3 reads CSADGLAAGEQFF. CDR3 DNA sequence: TGCAGTGCGGATGGACTAGCGGCAGGCGAGCAGTTCTTC.

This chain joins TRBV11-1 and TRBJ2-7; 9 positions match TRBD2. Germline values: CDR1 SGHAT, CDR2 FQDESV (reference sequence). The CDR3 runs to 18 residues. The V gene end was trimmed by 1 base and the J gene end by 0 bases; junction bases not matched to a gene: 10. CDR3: CASSLVRPGLAPSYEQYV. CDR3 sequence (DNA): TGTGCCAGCAGCTTAGTCCGACCGGGACTAGCTCCCTCCTACGAGCAGTACGTC.

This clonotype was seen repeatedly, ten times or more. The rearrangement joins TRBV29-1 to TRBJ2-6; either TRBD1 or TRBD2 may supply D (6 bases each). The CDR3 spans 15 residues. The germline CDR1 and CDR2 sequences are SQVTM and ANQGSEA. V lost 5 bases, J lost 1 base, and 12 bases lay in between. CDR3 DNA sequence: TGCAGCGTTAGGTCGGGGGCGTCTGGGGCCAACGTCCTGACTTTC. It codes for CSVRSGASGANVLTF.

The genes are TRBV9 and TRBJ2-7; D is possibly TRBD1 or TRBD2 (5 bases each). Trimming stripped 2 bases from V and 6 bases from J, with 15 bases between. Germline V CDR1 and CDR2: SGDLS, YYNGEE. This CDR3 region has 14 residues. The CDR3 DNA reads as TGTGCCAGCAGCGTCCCAGGTCCCGGGGCCGAGCAGTACTTC. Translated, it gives CASSVPGPGAEQYF.

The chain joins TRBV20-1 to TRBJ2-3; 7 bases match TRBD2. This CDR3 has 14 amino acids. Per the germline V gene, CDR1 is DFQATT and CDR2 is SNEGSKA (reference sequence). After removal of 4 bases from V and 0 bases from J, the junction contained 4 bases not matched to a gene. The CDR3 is CSAIVSGSTDTQYF. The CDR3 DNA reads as TGCAGTGCTATTGTTAGCGGGAGCACAGATACGCAGTATTTT.

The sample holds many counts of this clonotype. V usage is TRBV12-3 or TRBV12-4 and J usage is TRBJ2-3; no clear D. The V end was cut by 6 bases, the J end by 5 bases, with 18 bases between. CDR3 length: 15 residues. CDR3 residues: CASRPSDTEVDTQYF. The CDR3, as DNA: TGTGCCAGCAGACCGAGTGACACCGAGGTAGATACGCAGTATTTT.

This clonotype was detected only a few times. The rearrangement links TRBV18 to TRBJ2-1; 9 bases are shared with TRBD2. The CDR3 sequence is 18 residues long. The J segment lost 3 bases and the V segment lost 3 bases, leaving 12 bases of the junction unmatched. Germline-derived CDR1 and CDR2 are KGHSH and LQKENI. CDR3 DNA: TGTGCCAGCTCACCCCTGGATCAGGGGACTAGCAGCTACAATGAGCAGTTCTTC. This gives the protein CASSPLDQGTSSYNEQFF.

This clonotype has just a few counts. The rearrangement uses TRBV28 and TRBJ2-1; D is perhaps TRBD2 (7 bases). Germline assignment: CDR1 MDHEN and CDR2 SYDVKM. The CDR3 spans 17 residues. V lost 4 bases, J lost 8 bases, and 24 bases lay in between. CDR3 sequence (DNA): TGTGCCAGCAGTTCCCGGAGTCTTTGGCAGGGGAGGGATGAGCAGTTCTTC. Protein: CASSSRSLWQGRDEQFF.

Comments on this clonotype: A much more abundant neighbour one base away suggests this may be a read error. For the CDR3, the DNA is TGCAGCGTTGATCTAGCGGGATTTGAAGGACTTAACATGCAGTACTTC. It encodes CSVDLAGFEGLNMQYF. The chain combines TRBV29-1 with TRBJ2-4; 9 bases fit TRBD2. Germline V gene data show CDR1 as SQVTM and CDR2 as ANQGSEA. The CDR3 length is 16 residues. The full variable domain, its missing parts supplied by reference TRBV29-1 and TRBJ2-4, is SAVISQKPSRDICQRGTSLTIQCQVDSQVTMMFWYRQQPGQSLTLIATANQGSEATYESGFVIDKFPISRPNLTFSTLTVSNMSPEDSSIYLCSVDLAGFEGLNMQYFGAGTRLSVL.

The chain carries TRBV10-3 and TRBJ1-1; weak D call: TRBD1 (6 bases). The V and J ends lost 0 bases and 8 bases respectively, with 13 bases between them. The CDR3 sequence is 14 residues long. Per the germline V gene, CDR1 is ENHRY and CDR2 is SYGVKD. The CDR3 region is CAISESRGPIEAFF. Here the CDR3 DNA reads TGTGCCATCAGTGAGTCCCGGGGGCCTATCGAAGCTTTCTTT.

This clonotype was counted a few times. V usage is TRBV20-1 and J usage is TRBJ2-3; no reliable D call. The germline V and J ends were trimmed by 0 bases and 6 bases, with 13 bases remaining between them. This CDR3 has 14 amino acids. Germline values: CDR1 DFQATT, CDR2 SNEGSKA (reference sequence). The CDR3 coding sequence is TGCAGTGCTAGAGACGCGATCGGCGCGGATACGCAGTATTTT. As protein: CSARDAIGADTQYF.

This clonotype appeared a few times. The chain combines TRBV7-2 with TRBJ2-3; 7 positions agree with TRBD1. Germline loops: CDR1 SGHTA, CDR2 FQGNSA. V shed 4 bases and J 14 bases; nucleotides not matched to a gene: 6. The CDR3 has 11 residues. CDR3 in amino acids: CASSYRGLGYF. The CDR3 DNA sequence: TGTGCCAGCAGCTACAGGGGATTGGGGTATTTT.

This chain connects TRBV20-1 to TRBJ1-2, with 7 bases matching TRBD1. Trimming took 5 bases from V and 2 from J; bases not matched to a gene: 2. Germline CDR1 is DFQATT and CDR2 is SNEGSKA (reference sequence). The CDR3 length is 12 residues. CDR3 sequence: CSAPRGNYGYTF. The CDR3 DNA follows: TGCAGTGCTCCCAGGGGGAACTATGGCTACACCTTC.

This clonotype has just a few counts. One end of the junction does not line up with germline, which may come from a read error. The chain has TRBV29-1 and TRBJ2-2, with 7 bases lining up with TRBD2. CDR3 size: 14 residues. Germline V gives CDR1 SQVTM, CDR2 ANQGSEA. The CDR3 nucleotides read TGCAGCATTGATGGCGGGAGAGGTACCGGGGAGCTGTTTTTT. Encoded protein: CSIDGGRGTGELFF.